These 17 T cell receptor beta chains were all obtained from the same sample, sequenced in a study of cytomegalovirus exposure and HLA in healthy donors. Use of 60 Vbeta and 13 Jbeta primers characterized the PCR. Assay: immunoSEQ multiplex PCR; the TCRdb copy retains only in-frame clones and omits some. The table shows fewer than 250,000 clones, with approximately 81% occurring only once. The sequenced sample was PBMCs. These receptor sequences come from a human donor in good health.

The chain couples TRBV18 to TRBJ2-4, with D hard to call. Between the trimmed V and J ends, which lost 7 bases and 0 bases, there was a span of 7 bases. From germline, CDR1 is KGHSH and CDR2 LQKENI. The CDR3 runs to 13 residues. DNA for the CDR3: TGTGCCAGCTTACAGATAGCCAAAAACATTCAGTACTTC. This translates into CASLQIAKNIQYF.

J is TRBJ1-1 and V is TRBV28; D uncertain. V lost 6 bases, J lost 6 bases, and 14 bases lay in between. This CDR3 has 13 residues. The germline gives CDR1 MDHEN, CDR2 SYDVKM. This chain's CDR3 is CASRLAGWAEAFF. The CDR3 nucleotides are TGTGCCAGCAGACTCGCGGGCTGGGCTGAAGCTTTCTTT. Full variable domain (missing parts from reference TRBV28 and TRBJ1-1): DVKVTQSSRYLVKRTGEKVFLECVQDMDHENMFWYRQDPGLGLRLIYFSYDVKMKEKGDIPEGYSVSREKKERFSLILESASTNQTSMYLCASRLAGWAEAFFGQGTRLTVV.

The V call is TRBV11-3, the J call TRBJ2-1; 10 nucleotides align to TRBD2. The CDR3 is 15 residues long. The V gene end was trimmed by 4 bases and the J gene end by 6 bases; junction bases not matched to a gene: 6. Germline lookup yields CDR1 SGHNT and CDR2 YENEEA. CDR3 coding DNA: TGTGCCAGCAGCTCTTTAGCGGGGGGCTTCAATGAGCAGTTCTTC. This sequence encodes CASSSLAGGFNEQFF.

This chain links TRBV7-9 with TRBJ1-5, with D possibly matching TRBD1 (6 bases). V shed 8 bases and J shed 4 bases, with 21 bases lying between them. CDR1 SEHNR and CDR2 FQNEAQ come from the germline V gene (reference sequence). The CDR3 is 16 residues long. The chain's CDR3 is CASPLEGQTVNQPQHF. CDR3 sequence (DNA): TGTGCCAGCCCCTTAGAAGGACAGACTGTTAATCAGCCCCAGCATTTT. The full variable domain, completed using reference TRBV7-9 and TRBJ1-5, is DTGVSQNPRHKITKRGQNVTFRCDPISEHNRLYWYRQTLGQGPEFLTYFQNEAQLEKSRLLSDRFSAERPKGSFSTLEIQRTEQGDSAMYLCASPLEGQTVNQPQHFGDGTRLSIL.

The chain recombines TRBV18 with TRBJ2-5, with 12 bases identical to TRBD1. Germline CDR1 reads KGHSH; CDR2 reads LQKENI. The length of the CDR3 is 16 residues. The trim removed 5 bases at V and 5 bases at J, leaving 9 bases unmatched. The CDR3 reads CASSSGQGALGETQYF. The CDR3 coding sequence is TGTGCCAGCTCATCGGGACAGGGGGCTTTAGGGGAGACCCAGTACTTC.

V usage is TRBV6-5 and J usage is TRBJ2-7, with TRBD1 matching over 7 bases. The germline V gene encodes CDR1 MNHEY and CDR2 SVGAGI. J was trimmed by 4 bases and V by 7 bases; bases with no gene match: 10. The CDR3 runs to 14 residues. As DNA, the CDR3 is TGTGCCAGCAAGCGGACAGGTCAAATTTACGAGCAGTACTTC. Translation gives CASKRTGQIYEQYF.

The chain joins TRBV6-1 to TRBJ1-2; 8 bases agree with TRBD1. The CDR3 is 15 amino acids. The germline CDR1 and CDR2 sequences are MNHNS and SASEGT. J gave up 5 bases and V 4 bases, and 9 bases lay outside the gene matches. Here the CDR3 DNA reads TGTGCCAGCAGTGGCGGACAGGGAGGGCTATATGGCTACACCTTC. This encodes CASSGGQGGLYGYTF.

V usage is TRBV15 and J usage is TRBJ2-2; the match to TRBD1 covers 11 bases. The germline V gene has CDR1 LNHNV and CDR2 YYDKDF (reference sequence). The junction had 6 bases not matched to a gene; V was cut back by 4 bases and J by 5 bases. The CDR3 loop spans 16 amino acids. The CDR3 nucleotides read TGTGCCACCAGCATTGGACAGGGGGCGCGAACCGGGGAGCTGTTTTTT. Its translation is CATSIGQGARTGELFF.

This chain connects TRBV19 to TRBJ2-3, with TRBD2 matching 7 bases. The CDR3 is 15 amino acids. V gave up 3 bases and J gave up 3 bases; unmatched junction bases: 6. Germline V gene sequence: CDR1 LNHDA, CDR2 SQIVND (reference sequence). CDR3 coding DNA: TGTGCCAGTAGTATGGCGGGAGTTTTAACAGATACGCAGTATTTT. It codes for CASSMAGVLTDTQYF.

This chain links TRBV19 with TRBJ2-7, with 8 bases lining up with TRBD1. The CDR3 loop spans 14 amino acids. With V trimmed by 10 bases and J by 4 bases, 12 bases remained unmatched. CDR1 and CDR2 (germline): LNHDA, SQIVND (reference sequence). In nucleotides, the CDR3 is TGTGCCACCAACCCCAGGGGGCGGACTTACGAGCAGTACTTC. It encodes CATNPRGRTYEQYF.

In DNA form, the CDR3 reads TGCAGCGTTGGGGACAGGGTTGATGAAAAACTGTTTTTT. This encodes CSVGDRVDEKLFF. The chain is built from TRBV29-1 and TRBJ1-4, with TRBD1 matching over 9 bases. The germline CDR1 and CDR2 sequences are SQVTM and ANQGSEA. Germline trimming cut 4 bases from V and 6 bases from J; bases unmatched to any gene: 3. The CDR3 has 13 residues.

On this clone itself: One end of the junction is discordant with germline, which a read error may explain. The CDR3 reads CAISGFWDSSTDTRYF. The CDR3 coding sequence is TGTGCCATCAGCGGCTTTTGGGACTCCAGCACAGATACGCGGTATTTT. The chain employs TRBV10-3 and TRBJ2-3; D might be TRBD2 (6 bases). This CDR3 has 16 residues. CDR1 is ENHRY and CDR2 is SYGVKD in the germline V gene.

The rearrangement joins TRBV5-5 to TRBJ2-1; 9 bases fit TRBD2. The length of the CDR3 is 15 residues. CDR1 is SGHKS and CDR2 is YYEKEE in the germline V gene (reference sequence). V gave up 2 bases and J gave up 9 bases; unmatched junction bases: 9. CDR3 in amino acids: CASSFGREGLGEQFF. The CDR3 DNA reads as TGTGCCAGCAGCTTCGGGCGGGAGGGCCTAGGTGAGCAGTTCTTC.

Here the CDR3 reads CASSLPGRAEAFF. In DNA, the CDR3 is TGTGCCAGCAGTTTACCGGGGAGGGCTGAAGCTTTCTTT. The chain employs TRBV27 and TRBJ1-1; D remains ambiguous. CDR1 is MNHEY, CDR2 SMNVEV, per germline (reference sequence). Trimming pared 2 bases from V and 6 bases from J, leaving 10 bases between. CDR3 length: 13 amino acids.

This chain links TRBV28 with TRBJ2-1, with TRBD2 matching over 12 bases. The CDR3 is 15 residues long. Unmatched junction bases numbered 3, after V lost 5 bases and J lost 4 bases. Germline CDR1 and CDR2: MDHEN and SYDVKM. CDR3 loop: CASSSGLAGYNEQFF. CDR3 bases: TGTGCCAGCAGTAGCGGACTAGCGGGATACAATGAGCAGTTCTTC.

The chain carries TRBV6-1 and TRBJ1-1, with 7 positions matching TRBD1. Germline assignment: CDR1 MNHNS and CDR2 SASEGT. V trimming: 5 bases; J trimming: 7 bases; junction bases outside the gene matches: 7. The CDR3 sequence is 13 residues long. CDR3 region: CASSTGTVREAFF. The CDR3 DNA is TGTGCCAGCAGTACCGGGACAGTCCGTGAAGCTTTCTTT.

The genes are TRBV7-3 and TRBJ2-1, with D possibly matching TRBD2 (7 bases). Trimming took off 5 bases at V and 0 bases at J, with 11 bases between the two ends. This CDR3 contains 15 residues. CDR1 is SGHTA, CDR2 FQGTGA, per germline. CDR3 loop: CASSRGAASYNEQFF. The CDR3 nucleotides read TGTGCCAGCAGCCGGGGGGCTGCCTCCTACAATGAGCAGTTCTTC. Together with reference TRBV7-3 and TRBJ2-1, the CDR3 gives the full variable domain: GAGVSQTPSNKVTEKGKYVELRCDPISGHTALYWYRQSLGQGPEFLIYFQGTGAADDSGLPNDRFFAVRPEGSVSTLKIQRTERGDSAVYLCASSRGAASYNEQFFGPGTRLTVL.